Sequencing of this TCR beta chain was carried out in a study of radiation and T cells in renal cell carcinoma. Some clones are missing from TCRdb's copy, which holds only in-frame ones; the method was immunoSEQ multiplex PCR. The repertoire includes about 91,000 clones, under 90% of them detected once, and approximately 6.4% sits in the top ten. The germline CDR1 and CDR2 sequences are SGHRS and YFSETQ. V trimming: 3 bases; J trimming: 0 bases; junction bases outside the gene matches: 9. The CDR3 has 18 amino acids. Specified time point: baseline pretreatment blood. Treatment: 15 Gy SBRT to primary tumor, nephrectomy 4 weeks later.

This sequence was found in a man aged 60 to 75 with renal cell carcinoma. This sample comprised blood, obtained from a patient whose treatment included radiotherapy and nephrectomy. The rearrangement links TRBV5-1 to TRBJ2-1; 10 nucleotides agree with TRBD2. In DNA form, the CDR3 reads TGCGCCAGCAGCTCGGGACTAGCGTTAGCTAACTCCTACAATGAGCAGTTCTTC. This codes for CASSSGLALANSYNEQFF.